The TCR beta chain under discussion was sequenced for a study of blood T cell repertoires in COVID-19. In Cohort 3, a recovered donor had either two negative PCRs, clearance, or symptom resolution. This clone was seen only a few times. Germline-derived CDR1 and CDR2 are MNHEY and SMNVEV (reference sequence). The CDR3 is made up of 12 amino acids. V lost 8 bases to trimming and J lost 6 bases; unmatched junction nucleotides: 4. The table came from immunoSEQ multiplex PCR; TCRdb's copy has only in-frame clones and leaves some out. The sample carries about 130,000 clones, about 80% recorded once. The sequenced sample consisted of PBMCs or T cells enriched from blood (not recorded which). This sequence joins TRBV27 and TRBJ2-1, with 7 bases lining up with TRBD1. The clonotype originates from a man aged 50-60 years who had recovered from COVID-19. The DNA of the CDR3 is TGTGCCAGCTGGACAGGAGTCAATGAGCAGTTCTTC. It translates to CASWTGVNEQFF.